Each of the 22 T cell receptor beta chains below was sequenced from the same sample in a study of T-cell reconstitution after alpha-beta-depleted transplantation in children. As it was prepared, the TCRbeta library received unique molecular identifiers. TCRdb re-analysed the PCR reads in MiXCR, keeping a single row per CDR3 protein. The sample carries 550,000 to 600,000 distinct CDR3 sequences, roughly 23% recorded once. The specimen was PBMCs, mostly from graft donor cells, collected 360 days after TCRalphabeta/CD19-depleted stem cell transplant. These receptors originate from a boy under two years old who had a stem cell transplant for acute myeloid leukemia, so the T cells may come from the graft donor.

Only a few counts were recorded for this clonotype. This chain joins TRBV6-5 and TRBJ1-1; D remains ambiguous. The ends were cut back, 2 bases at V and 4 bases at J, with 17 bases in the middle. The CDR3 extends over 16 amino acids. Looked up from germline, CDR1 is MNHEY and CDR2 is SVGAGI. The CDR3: CASSYRRTTLPTEAFF. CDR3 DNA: TGTGCCAGCAGTTACAGGAGGACGACGCTCCCCACTGAAGCTTTCTTT.

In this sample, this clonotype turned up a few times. CDR3 region: CSARPKPTETQYF. The CDR3 DNA reads TGCAGTGCTAGGCCCAAGCCAACGGAGACCCAGTACTTC. This rearrangement joins TRBV20-1 to TRBJ2-5, with D hard to call. Germline-derived CDR1 and CDR2 are DFQATT and SNEGSKA (reference sequence). The CDR3 covers 13 residues. The V end was cut by 3 bases, the J end by 5 bases, with 13 bases between.

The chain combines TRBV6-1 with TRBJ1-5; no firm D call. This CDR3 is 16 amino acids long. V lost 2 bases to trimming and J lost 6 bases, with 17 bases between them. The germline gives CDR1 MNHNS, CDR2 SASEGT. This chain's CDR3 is CASSEYGFQGGQPQHF. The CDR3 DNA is TGTGCCAGCAGTGAATATGGGTTTCAAGGCGGTCAGCCCCAGCATTTT.

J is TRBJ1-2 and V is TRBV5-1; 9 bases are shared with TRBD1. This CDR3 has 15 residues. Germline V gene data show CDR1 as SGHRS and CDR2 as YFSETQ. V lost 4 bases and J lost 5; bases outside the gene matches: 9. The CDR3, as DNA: TGCGCCAGCAGCCTTCCCGGGACAGGGACGTATGGCTACACCTTC. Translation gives CASSLPGTGTYGYTF.

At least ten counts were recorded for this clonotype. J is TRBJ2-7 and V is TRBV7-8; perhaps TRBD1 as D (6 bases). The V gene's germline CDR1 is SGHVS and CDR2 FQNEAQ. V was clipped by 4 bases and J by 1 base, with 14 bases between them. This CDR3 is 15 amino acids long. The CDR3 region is CASSSREGESYEQYV. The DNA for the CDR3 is TGTGCCAGCAGCTCCCGCGAGGGGGAGTCCTACGAGCAGTACGTC.

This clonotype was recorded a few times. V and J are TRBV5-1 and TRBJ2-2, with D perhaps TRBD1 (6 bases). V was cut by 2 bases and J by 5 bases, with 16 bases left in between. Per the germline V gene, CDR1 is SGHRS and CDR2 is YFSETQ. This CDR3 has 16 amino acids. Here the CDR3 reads CASSFWTDYFTGELFF. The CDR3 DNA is TGCGCCAGCAGCTTCTGGACAGATTATTTTACCGGGGAGCTGTTTTTT.

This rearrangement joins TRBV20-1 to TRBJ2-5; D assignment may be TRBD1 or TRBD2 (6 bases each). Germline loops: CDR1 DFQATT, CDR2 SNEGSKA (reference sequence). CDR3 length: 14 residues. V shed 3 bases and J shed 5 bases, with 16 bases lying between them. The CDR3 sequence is CSASRPGGGETQYF. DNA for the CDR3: TGCAGTGCTAGCCGACCCGGAGGGGGGGAGACCCAGTACTTC.

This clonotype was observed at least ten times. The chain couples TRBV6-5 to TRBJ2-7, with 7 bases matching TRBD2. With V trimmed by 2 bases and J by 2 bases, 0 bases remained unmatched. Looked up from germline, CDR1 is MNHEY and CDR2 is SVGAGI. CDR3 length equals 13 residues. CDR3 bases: TGTGCCAGCAGTTACGCGGGGGCCTACGAGCAGTACTTC. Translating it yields CASSYAGAYEQYF.

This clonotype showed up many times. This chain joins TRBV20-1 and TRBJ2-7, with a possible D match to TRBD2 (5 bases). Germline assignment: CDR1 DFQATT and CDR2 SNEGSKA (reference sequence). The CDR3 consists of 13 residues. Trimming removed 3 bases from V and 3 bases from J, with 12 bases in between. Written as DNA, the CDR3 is TGCAGTGCTAGCCCGGACTGGAGCTACGAGCAGTACGTC. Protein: CSASPDWSYEQYV.

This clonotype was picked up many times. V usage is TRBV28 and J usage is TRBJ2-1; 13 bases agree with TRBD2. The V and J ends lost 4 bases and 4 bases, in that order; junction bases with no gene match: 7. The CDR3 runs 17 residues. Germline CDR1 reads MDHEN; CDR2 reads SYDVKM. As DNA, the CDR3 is TGTGCCAGCAGTTCCCCCCGGACTAGCGGGGGATACAATGAGCAGTTCTTC. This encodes CASSSPRTSGGYNEQFF.

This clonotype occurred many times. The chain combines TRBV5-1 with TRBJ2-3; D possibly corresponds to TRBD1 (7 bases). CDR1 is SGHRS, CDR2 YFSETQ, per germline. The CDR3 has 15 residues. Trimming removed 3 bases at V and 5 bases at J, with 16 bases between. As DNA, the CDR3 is TGCGCCAGCAGCTCGGACAGGAGGGGCATAGATACGCAGTATTTT. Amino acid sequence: CASSSDRRGIDTQYF. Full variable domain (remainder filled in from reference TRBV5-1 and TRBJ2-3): KAGVTQTPRYLIKTRGQQVTLSCSPISGHRSVSWYQQTPGQGLQFLFEYFSETQRNKGNFPGRFSGRQFSNSRSEMNVSTLELGDSALYLCASSSDRRGIDTQYFGPGTRLTVL.

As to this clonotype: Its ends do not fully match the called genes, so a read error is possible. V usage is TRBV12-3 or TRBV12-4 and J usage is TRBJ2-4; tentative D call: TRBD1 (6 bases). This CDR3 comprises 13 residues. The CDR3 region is CASSTWDKNIRYF. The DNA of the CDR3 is TGTGCCAGCAGTACCTGGGACAAAAACATTCGGTACTTC.

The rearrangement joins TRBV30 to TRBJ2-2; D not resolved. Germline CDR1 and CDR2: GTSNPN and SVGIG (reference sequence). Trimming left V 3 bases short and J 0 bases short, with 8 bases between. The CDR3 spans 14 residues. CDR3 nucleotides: TGTGCCTGGAGGCAGGCTCCGAACACCGGGGAGCTGTTTTTT. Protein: CAWRQAPNTGELFF.

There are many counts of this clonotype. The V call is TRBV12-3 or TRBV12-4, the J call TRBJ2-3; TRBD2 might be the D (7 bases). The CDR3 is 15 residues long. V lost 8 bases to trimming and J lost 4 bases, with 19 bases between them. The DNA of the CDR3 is TGTGCCAGCCATTATGTGGGGGGGCCCGCAGATACGCAGTATTTT. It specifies CASHYVGGPADTQYF.

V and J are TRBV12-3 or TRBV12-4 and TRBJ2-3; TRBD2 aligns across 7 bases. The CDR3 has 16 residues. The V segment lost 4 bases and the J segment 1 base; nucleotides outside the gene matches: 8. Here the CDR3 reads CASSSGTTPGTDTQYF. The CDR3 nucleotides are TGTGCCAGCAGTTCGGGGACTACCCCCGGCACAGATACGCAGTATTTT.

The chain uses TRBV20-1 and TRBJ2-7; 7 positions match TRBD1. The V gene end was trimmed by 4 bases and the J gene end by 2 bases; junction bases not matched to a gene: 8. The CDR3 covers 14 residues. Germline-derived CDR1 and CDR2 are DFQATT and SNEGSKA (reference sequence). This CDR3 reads CSATGPGQTYEQYV. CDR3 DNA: TGCAGTGCTACTGGGCCGGGACAGACCTACGAGCAGTACGTC.

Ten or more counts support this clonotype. CDR3 sequence reads: CASRTTSGGAYQETQYF. The CDR3 nucleotides read TGTGCCAGCCGAACCACTAGCGGGGGGGCGTACCAAGAGACCCAGTACTTC. This chain uses TRBV7-2 with TRBJ2-5; TRBD2 matches 13 bases. Per the germline V gene, CDR1 is SGHTA and CDR2 is FQGNSA. This CDR3 is 17 amino acids long. Unmatched junction bases numbered 9, after V lost 8 bases and J lost 0 bases. The full variable domain, completed using reference TRBV7-2 and TRBJ2-5, is GAGVSQSPSNKVTEKGKDVELRCDPISGHTALYWYRQSLGQGLEFLIYFQGNSAPDKSGLPSDRFSAERTGGSVSTLTIQRTQQEDSAVYLCASRTTSGGAYQETQYFGPGTRLLVL.

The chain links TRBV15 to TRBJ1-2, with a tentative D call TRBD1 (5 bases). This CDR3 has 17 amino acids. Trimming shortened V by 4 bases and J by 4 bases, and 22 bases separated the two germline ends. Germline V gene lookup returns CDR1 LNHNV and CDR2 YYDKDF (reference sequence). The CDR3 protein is CATSTALMTDGAYGYTF. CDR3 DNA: TGTGCCACCAGCACCGCTTTGATGACAGACGGGGCCTATGGCTACACCTTC.

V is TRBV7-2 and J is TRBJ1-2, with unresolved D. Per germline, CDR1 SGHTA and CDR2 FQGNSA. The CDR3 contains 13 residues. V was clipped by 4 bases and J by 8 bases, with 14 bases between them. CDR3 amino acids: CASSSDLGLGYTF. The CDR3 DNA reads TGTGCCAGCAGCTCGGACCTGGGGTTAGGCTACACCTTC.

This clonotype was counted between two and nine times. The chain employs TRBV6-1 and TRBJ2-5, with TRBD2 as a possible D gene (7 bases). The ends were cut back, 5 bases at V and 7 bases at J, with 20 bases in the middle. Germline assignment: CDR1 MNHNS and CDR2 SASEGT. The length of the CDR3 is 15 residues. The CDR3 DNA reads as TGTGCCAGCAGTCCCCCAGGCGGGGGCGGTGGGACCCAGTACTTC. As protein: CASSPPGGGGGTQYF.

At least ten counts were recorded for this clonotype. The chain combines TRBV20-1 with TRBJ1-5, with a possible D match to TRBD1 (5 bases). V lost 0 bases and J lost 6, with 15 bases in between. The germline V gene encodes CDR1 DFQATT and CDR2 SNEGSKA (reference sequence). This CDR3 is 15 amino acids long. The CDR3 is CSARDGGGGGQPQHF. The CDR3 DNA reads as TGCAGTGCTAGAGATGGGGGTGGGGGGGGTCAGCCCCAGCATTTT.

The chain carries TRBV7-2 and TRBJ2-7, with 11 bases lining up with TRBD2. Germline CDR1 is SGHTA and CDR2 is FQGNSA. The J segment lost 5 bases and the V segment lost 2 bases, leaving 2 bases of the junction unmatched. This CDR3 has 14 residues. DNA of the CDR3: TGTGCCAGCAGCTTACGACTAGCGGGACACGAGCAGTACTTC. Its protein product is CASSLRLAGHEQYF. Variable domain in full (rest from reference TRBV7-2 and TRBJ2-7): GAGVSQSPSNKVTEKGKDVELRCDPISGHTALYWYRQSLGQGLEFLIYFQGNSAPDKSGLPSDRFSAERTGGSVSTLTIQRTQQEDSAVYLCASSLRLAGHEQYFGPGTRLTVT.